Following are 32 T cell receptor beta chains from one sample sequenced in a study of cytomegalovirus exposure and HLA in healthy donors. The PCR ran on 60 Vbeta and 13 Jbeta primers. TCRdb's table, derived via immunoSEQ multiplex PCR, lists solely in-frame clones and lacks some. The repertoire consists of 110,000 or so clones, with approximately 80% occurring once and the leading ten covering around 5.5%. Sequenced sample: PBMCs. The receptors come from a man younger than 35 in good health and CMV-seropositive.

The chain joins TRBV27 to TRBJ1-2; TRBD1 might be the D (5 bases). This CDR3 has 19 residues. Germline loops: CDR1 MNHEY, CDR2 SMNVEV (reference sequence). Trimming took off 4 bases at V and 0 bases at J, with 24 bases between the two ends. DNA for the CDR3: TGTGCCAGCAGTTCCCTAAGCCCTCGTGTGACAGAGACTAACTATGGCTACACCTTC. It codes for CASSSLSPRVTETNYGYTF.

The CDR3 region is CASSPQGDGYTF. CDR3 nucleotide sequence: TGTGCCAGCAGCCCTCAGGGGGATGGCTACACCTTC. This chain links TRBV7-6 with TRBJ1-2, with 7 positions matching TRBD1. Germline CDR1 is SGHVS and CDR2 is FNYEAQ. V was clipped by 5 bases and J by 6 bases; unmatched bases: 3. CDR3 length: 12 residues.

V and J are TRBV29-1 and TRBJ2-7, with TRBD1 identical over 10 bases. CDR1 SQVTM and CDR2 ANQGSEA come from the germline V gene. The V gene end was trimmed by 6 bases and the J gene end by 5 bases; junction bases not matched to a gene: 10. This CDR3 region has 14 residues. CDR3 residues: CSVSGRTGGDEQYF. Written as DNA, the CDR3 is TGCAGCGTGAGTGGTCGGACAGGGGGGGACGAGCAGTACTTC.

V gene TRBV5-1 combines with J gene TRBJ1-1; the match to TRBD1 covers 10 bases. The germline CDR1 and CDR2 sequences are SGHRS and YFSETQ. This CDR3 has 15 residues. Unmatched junction bases numbered 9, after V lost 4 bases and J lost 6 bases. The CDR3, as DNA: TGCGCCAGCAGCCTAAAGACAGGGGGCGTCGCTGAAGCTTTCTTT. Translation: CASSLKTGGVAEAFF.

Here the CDR3 DNA reads TGTGCCAGCAGCTTAAATTTGGCGCGGTCAGATACGCAGTATTTT. Protein sequence: CASSLNLARSDTQYF. The chain couples TRBV7-9 to TRBJ2-3; D is uncertain. CDR1 is SEHNR and CDR2 is FQNEAQ in the germline V gene (reference sequence). This CDR3 has 15 residues. Trimming stripped 2 bases from V and 4 bases from J, with 13 bases between.

This clone showed up just once. This rearrangement joins TRBV6-5 to TRBJ2-1; D is undetermined. Germline CDR1 is MNHEY and CDR2 is SVGAGI. This CDR3 is built from 13 residues. V lost 4 bases, J lost 5 bases, and 9 bases lay in between. CDR3 residues: CASSLLEHNEQFF. CDR3 nucleotides: TGTGCCAGCAGTTTACTCGAACACAATGAGCAGTTCTTC.

The chain is built from TRBV2 and TRBJ2-7; 9 bases are a match to TRBD1. The germline CDR1 and CDR2 sequences are SNHLY and FYNNEI. The J segment lost 5 bases and the V segment lost 4 bases, leaving 9 bases of the junction unmatched. The CDR3 sequence is 15 residues long. The CDR3 DNA sequence: TGTGCCAGCAGTGTCAGTCCCGGGACAGGGAACGAGCAGTACTTC. It encodes CASSVSPGTGNEQYF.

This sequence joins TRBV5-1 and TRBJ1-6; 10 bases align to TRBD1. In germline, CDR1 is SGHRS, CDR2 YFSETQ. The CDR3 runs 14 residues. The V segment lost 5 bases and the J segment 8 bases; nucleotides outside the gene matches: 4. In nucleotides, the CDR3 is TGCGCCAGCAGAGGGGACAGGGGCGATTCACCCCTCCACTTT. Translating gives CASRGDRGDSPLHF. Drawing the rest from reference TRBV5-1 and TRBJ1-6, the complete variable domain is KAGVTQTPRYLIKTRGQQVTLSCSPISGHRSVSWYQQTPGQGLQFLFEYFSETQRNKGNFPGRFSGRQFSNSRSEMNVSTLELGDSALYLCASRGDRGDSPLHFGNGTRLTVT.

Concerning this clone itself: A junction boundary mismatches the germline segment, possibly from a read error. The same CDR3 can be traced to other DNA sequences in this sample. The J gene is TRBJ1-1, the V gene TRBV10-2; 7 bases fit TRBD1. The CDR3 is made up of 13 amino acids. Germline V gene lookup returns CDR1 WSHSY and CDR2 SAAADI. CDR3 sequence reads: CASSDRVNTEAFF. The CDR3 region has the DNA TGCGCCAGTAGTGACAGGGTGAACACTGAAGCTTTCTTT.

The rearrangement links TRBV25-1 to TRBJ2-3, with TRBD2 matching 12 bases. Per germline, CDR1 MGHDK and CDR2 SYGVNS. V shed 8 bases, J shed 5 bases, and the junction held 8 bases outside the gene matches. The CDR3 covers 15 residues. The DNA for the CDR3 is TGTGCCAGCCAGAAACCGGGACTAGCGGGAGATACGCAGTATTTT. Translating it yields CASQKPGLAGDTQYF. Variable domain in full (rest from reference TRBV25-1 and TRBJ2-3): EADIYQTPRYLVIGTGKKITLECSQTMGHDKMYWYQQDPGMELHLIHYSYGVNSTEKGDLSSESTVSRIRTEHFPLTLESARPSHTSQYLCASQKPGLAGDTQYFGPGTRLTVL.

This clone has only a few counts. This chain uses TRBV21-1 with TRBJ1-5; TRBD1 reflects the table's D call only, with no check against the DNA. TRBV21-1 corresponds to a pseudogene. There are 14 residues in the CDR3. Here the CDR3 DNA reads TGTGCCAGCAGCACCCGGACAGGGGATCAGCCCCAGCATTTT. Protein: CASSTRTGDQPQHF.

The rearrangement links TRBV6-6 to TRBJ1-3; D is unresolved. The CDR3 has 15 amino acids. Trimming cost V 6 bases and J 4 bases, with 16 bases left between them. The germline V gene encodes CDR1 MNHNY and CDR2 SVGAGI (reference sequence). CDR3 sequence reads: CASSPRRAGGNTIYF. The CDR3 nucleotides are TGTGCCAGCAGCCCCAGGAGGGCGGGGGGAAACACCATATATTTT.

DNA for the CDR3: TGCGCCAGCAGCCATCCTGGGGCGCGTGGAAACACCATATATTTT. It is translated as CASSHPGARGNTIYF. The rearrangement links TRBV4-1 to TRBJ1-3, with a tentative D call TRBD1 (5 bases). Germline V gives CDR1 MGHRA, CDR2 YSYEKL. V lost 3 bases, J lost 3 bases, and 12 bases lay in between. The CDR3 sequence is 15 residues long.

CDR3 bases: TGTGCCAGCAGTTCCCTCCCTACAGGCGGCTCCTATAATTCACCCCTCCACTTT. Residues: CASSSLPTGGSYNSPLHF. This chain joins TRBV28 and TRBJ1-6; D perhaps matches TRBD1 (5 bases). CDR1 is MDHEN, CDR2 SYDVKM, per germline. V lost 4 bases to trimming and J lost 0 bases, with 16 bases between them. The CDR3 has 18 residues.

This rearrangement joins TRBV19 to TRBJ1-1; D is possibly TRBD1 (5 bases). Germline loops: CDR1 LNHDA, CDR2 SQIVND (reference sequence). The CDR3 spans 13 residues. Trimming removed 6 bases from V and 4 bases from J, with 12 bases in between. The chain's CDR3 is CASRGTGGTEAFF. The CDR3 nucleotides read TGTGCCAGTAGGGGGACCGGGGGCACTGAAGCTTTCTTT.

V usage is TRBV6-4 and J usage is TRBJ2-3, with 16 bases matching TRBD2. V trimming: 5 bases; J trimming: 3 bases; junction bases outside the gene matches: 8. Looked up from germline, CDR1 is MRHNA and CDR2 is SNTAGT. The CDR3 is 18 residues long. The CDR3 DNA follows: TGTGCCAGCAGTCCTCGGGGACTAGCGGGGGGGCCGACAGATACGCAGTATTTT. Amino acid sequence: CASSPRGLAGGPTDTQYF.

The V gene is TRBV5-1, the J gene TRBJ2-7, with 9 bases matching TRBD1. The V gene's germline CDR1 is SGHRS and CDR2 YFSETQ. The CDR3 sequence is 15 residues long. V was pared by 0 bases and J by 2 bases, with 3 bases of the junction left unmatched. DNA of the CDR3: TGCGCCAGCAGCTTGGAAGGGACAGGGCCCTACGAGCAGTACTTC. Amino acid sequence: CASSLEGTGPYEQYF.

This clone was recorded only once. This chain connects TRBV7-6 to TRBJ2-2, with D hard to call. V lost 5 bases to trimming and J lost 0 bases, with 10 bases between them. This CDR3 has 15 residues. CDR1 and CDR2 from the germline V gene are SGHVS and FNYEAQ. CDR3 bases: TGTGCCAGCAGCGCCGGCGGAACGAACACCGGGGAGCTGTTTTTT. Residues: CASSAGGTNTGELFF. Full variable domain (outside the CDR3, taken from reference TRBV7-6 and TRBJ2-2): GAGVSQSPRYKVTKRGQDVALRCDPISGHVSLYWYRQALGQGPEFLTYFNYEAQQDKSGLPNDRFSAERPEGSISTLTIQRTEQRDSAMYRCASSAGGTNTGELFFGEGSRLTVL.

This chain uses TRBV9 with TRBJ2-6; D unresolved. The CDR3 loop spans 14 amino acids. In germline, CDR1 is SGDLS, CDR2 YYNGEE. With 6 bases removed from V and 0 bases from J, the gap between germline ends came to 7 bases. CDR3 in amino acids: CASTLYSGANVLTF. CDR3 in DNA: TGTGCCAGCACCTTATACTCTGGGGCCAACGTCCTGACTTTC.

The chain links TRBV5-1 to TRBJ2-5, with D possibly being TRBD1 (6 bases). Per the germline V gene, CDR1 is SGHRS and CDR2 is YFSETQ. CDR3 length: 13 amino acids. V was trimmed by 7 bases and J by 1 base, leaving 11 bases between them. CDR3 nucleotides: TGCGCCAGCGCACGACAGGTCCAAGAGACCCAGTACTTC. Its protein product is CASARQVQETQYF.

This clone turned up a few times. In nucleotides, the CDR3 is TGTGCCAGTAGTATGACAGGAGGTTCACCCCTCCACTTT. This translates into CASSMTGGSPLHF. The rearrangement joins TRBV19 to TRBJ1-6; possibly TRBD1 for D (6 bases). Germline assignment: CDR1 LNHDA and CDR2 SQIVND (reference sequence). The V end lost 3 bases, the J end lost 9 bases, and 9 bases lay between the germline ends. The CDR3 covers 13 residues.

This chain links TRBV4-2 with TRBJ1-6; 10 bases fit TRBD1. The CDR3 extends over 18 amino acids. Germline trimming cut 1 base from V and 9 bases from J; bases unmatched to any gene: 12. CDR1 is LGHNA, CDR2 YNFKEQ, per germline. The CDR3, as DNA: TGTGCCAGCAGCCAAGCCGGGACAGGGGATCCTAGTAGTTCACCCCTCCACTTT. Its protein is CASSQAGTGDPSSSPLHF.

This chain joins TRBV6-4 and TRBJ2-5; no clear D gene. This CDR3 region has 15 residues. Trimming shortened V by 0 bases and J by 2 bases, and 10 bases separated the two germline ends. Germline V CDR1 and CDR2: MRHNA, SNTAGT. The CDR3 is CASSDSSQEQETQYF. The CDR3 DNA reads as TGTGCCAGCAGTGACTCGAGTCAAGAGCAAGAGACCCAGTACTTC.

The chain couples TRBV7-9 to TRBJ1-1; no definite D call. V was cut by 4 bases and J by 1 base, with 16 bases left in between. The CDR3 extends over 16 amino acids. Looked up from germline, CDR1 is SEHNR and CDR2 is FQNEAQ (reference sequence). The CDR3 loop reads CASSSTSLSGNTEAFF. The CDR3, as DNA: TGTGCCAGCAGCTCTACTTCTCTATCTGGGAACACTGAAGCTTTCTTT.

This clone was seen a handful of times. The chain couples TRBV6-6 to TRBJ1-1, with 10 bases matching TRBD1. J was trimmed by 9 bases and V by 2 bases; bases with no gene match: 9. The CDR3 is 15 amino acids. The V gene's germline CDR1 is MNHNY and CDR2 SVGAGI (reference sequence). The CDR3 reads CASSYPGTGAPQAFF. Written as DNA, the CDR3 is TGTGCCAGCAGTTACCCTGGGACAGGGGCCCCTCAAGCTTTCTTT.

This clone occurred a few times. The rearrangement joins TRBV25-1 to TRBJ1-5; 7 positions agree with TRBD1. Germline values: CDR1 MGHDK, CDR2 SYGVNS. The length of the CDR3 is 14 residues. V was clipped by 11 bases and J by 1 base; unmatched bases: 8. The DNA of the CDR3 is TGTGCCCGCCAGGGGGGACAGAGCAATCAGCCCCAGCATTTT. Amino acid sequence: CARQGGQSNQPQHF.

The chain combines TRBV19 with TRBJ1-1, with a tentative D call TRBD1 (5 bases). V lost 0 bases and J lost 10, with 12 bases in between. Germline V lookup: CDR1 LNHDA, CDR2 SQIVND (reference sequence). There are 13 residues in the CDR3. CDR3 residues: CASSIDQAGSAFF. The CDR3 DNA follows: TGTGCCAGTAGTATAGATCAGGCAGGGTCAGCTTTCTTT.

This clone was observed a handful of times. V and J are TRBV11-2 and TRBJ2-1; 7 bases are a match to TRBD1. This CDR3 has 13 residues. J was trimmed by 7 bases and V by 2 bases; bases with no gene match: 2. In germline, CDR1 is SGHAT, CDR2 FQNNGV. In nucleotides, the CDR3 is TGTGCCAGCAGCTTAAACAGGGGAAATGAGCAGTTCTTC. It specifies CASSLNRGNEQFF.

The chain joins TRBV15 to TRBJ2-2, with a weak D call TRBD1 (6 bases). CDR1 and CDR2 from the germline V gene are LNHNV and YYDKDF (reference sequence). This CDR3 region has 16 residues. V was trimmed by 4 bases and J by 1 base, leaving 13 bases between them. The CDR3 reads CATSIMTGVNTGELFF. DNA for the CDR3: TGTGCCACCAGCATTATGACAGGCGTGAACACCGGGGAGCTGTTTTTT.

There are many counts of this clone. This chain joins TRBV7-6 and TRBJ1-4; 8 bases are a match to TRBD1. Germline V lookup: CDR1 SGHVS, CDR2 FNYEAQ. Trimming took 6 bases from V and 5 from J; bases not matched to a gene: 5. The CDR3 is 14 amino acids. The CDR3 DNA follows: TGTGCCAGCAGTCGACAGGGGCTAAATGAAAAACTGTTTTTT. Amino acids: CASSRQGLNEKLFF.

The chain is built from TRBV5-1 and TRBJ1-2; D is possibly TRBD1 (6 bases). The CDR3 covers 12 residues. From germline, CDR1 is SGHRS and CDR2 YFSETQ. The V gene lost 3 bases and the J gene lost 5 bases, with 8 bases spanning the gap. This CDR3 is CASSSDSYGYTF. The DNA for the CDR3 is TGCGCCAGCAGCTCGGACAGTTATGGCTACACCTTC. Full variable domain (rest looked up from reference TRBV5-1 and TRBJ1-2): KAGVTQTPRYLIKTRGQQVTLSCSPISGHRSVSWYQQTPGQGLQFLFEYFSETQRNKGNFPGRFSGRQFSNSRSEMNVSTLELGDSALYLCASSSDSYGYTFGSGTRLTVV.

This clone was recorded a few times. The genes are TRBV28 and TRBJ1-2; the D gene is possibly TRBD1 (6 bases). This CDR3 has 14 amino acids. With 2 bases removed from V and 4 bases from J, the gap between germline ends came to 11 bases. Germline V gene sequence: CDR1 MDHEN, CDR2 SYDVKM. This CDR3 reads CASSLGQNRYGYTF. The CDR3 nucleotides are TGTGCCAGCAGTTTAGGACAGAATCGCTATGGCTACACCTTC.